The 20 T cell receptor beta chains below were found in one sample sequenced in a study of cytomegalovirus exposure and HLA in healthy donors. In the PCR, 60 Vbeta and 13 Jbeta primers were used. Sequencing was performed with immunoSEQ multiplex PCR; in TCRdb, only in-frame clones are kept and a portion is missing. The sample shows about 100,000 clones, around 80% of them seen only once. Sequenced: PBMCs. All receptors come from a male donor in good health and CMV-seropositive.

The chain uses TRBV7-9 and TRBJ2-7, with a weak D call TRBD1 (5 bases). Germline lookup yields CDR1 SEHNR and CDR2 FQNEAQ (reference sequence). There are 17 residues in the CDR3. V was shortened by 3 bases and J by 3 bases, with 21 bases between the two germline ends. Here the CDR3 reads CASSFRDRFQGVYEQYF. CDR3 nucleotides: TGTGCCAGCAGCTTCCGTGACAGATTTCAAGGAGTCTACGAGCAGTACTTC.

This clone occurred once. The genes are TRBV7-3 and TRBJ1-1; no clear D gene. Trimming left V 7 bases short and J 0 bases short, with 9 bases between. This CDR3 comprises 13 residues. Germline CDR1 SGHTA, CDR2 FQGTGA. Here the CDR3 DNA reads TGTGCCAGCAATTGGGCAATGAACACTGAAGCTTTCTTT. Translated: CASNWAMNTEAFF.

V is TRBV6-5 and J is TRBJ2-7; possible D gene TRBD2, 6 bases. CDR3 length: 14 amino acids. Germline lookup yields CDR1 MNHEY and CDR2 SVGAGI. Trimming removed 1 base at V and 1 base at J, with 8 bases between. This chain's CDR3 is CASSYFRESYEQYF. DNA for the CDR3: TGTGCCAGCAGTTACTTCCGGGAGTCCTACGAGCAGTACTTC.

The chain has TRBV9 and TRBJ1-4; D is unresolved. This CDR3 contains 16 residues. Trimming shortened V by 3 bases and J by 7 bases, and 19 bases separated the two germline ends. Per the germline V gene, CDR1 is SGDLS and CDR2 is YYNGEE. CDR3 region: CASSARGGQAVEKLFF. Written as DNA, the CDR3 is TGTGCCAGCAGCGCACGGGGAGGGCAGGCGGTTGAAAAACTGTTTTTT.

This chain connects TRBV9 to TRBJ2-7, with D possibly being TRBD2 (6 bases). The CDR3 runs 15 residues. Germline CDR1 SGDLS, CDR2 YYNGEE. V dropped 4 bases and J dropped 0 bases, with 14 bases sitting between them. The chain's CDR3 is CASSRGGESSYEQYF. In DNA, the CDR3 is TGTGCCAGCAGCCGAGGCGGGGAGAGCTCCTACGAGCAGTACTTC.

The rearrangement joins TRBV19 to TRBJ1-6; the D is unclear. The CDR3 has 16 amino acids. The germline V gene encodes CDR1 LNHDA and CDR2 SQIVND (reference sequence). V lost 7 bases to trimming and J lost 7 bases, with 20 bases between them. CDR3 sequence (DNA): TGTGCCAGTACTCCAGAGAGGACTGCTCTGAATTCACCCCTCCACTTT. It codes for CASTPERTALNSPLHF. Supplemented by reference TRBV19 and TRBJ1-6, the full variable domain reads DGGITQSPKYLFRKEGQNVTLSCEQNLNHDAMYWYRQDPGQGLRLIYYSQIVNDFQKGDIAEGYSVSREKKESFPLTVTSAQKNPTAFYLCASTPERTALNSPLHFGNGTRLTVT.

The rearrangement joins TRBV29-1 to TRBJ2-5; the D gene is possibly TRBD2 (5 bases). Trimming took 6 bases from V and 5 from J, leaving 16 bases between them. The CDR3 spans 13 residues. Germline V gene data show CDR1 as SQVTM and CDR2 as ANQGSEA. The CDR3 spells CSVMTDRGETQYF. DNA for the CDR3: TGCAGCGTGATGACCGATAGAGGGGAGACCCAGTACTTC.

About this clone itself: Within the sample, other DNA sequences also encode this same CDR3. This sequence joins TRBV6-4 and TRBJ2-3; 8 bases fit TRBD2. Germline V lookup: CDR1 MRHNA, CDR2 SNTAGT. This CDR3 is 15 amino acids long. V lost 0 bases to trimming and J lost 4 bases; unmatched junction nucleotides: 3. In DNA form, the CDR3 reads TGTGCCAGCAGTGACTCGATCGGGGGGGCAGATACGCAGTATTTT. Translating it yields CASSDSIGGADTQYF.

The chain recombines TRBV5-6 with TRBJ2-3; 7 bases agree with TRBD1. Per germline, CDR1 SGHDT and CDR2 YYEEEE. The J segment lost 2 bases and the V segment lost 4 bases, leaving 10 bases of the junction unmatched. The length of the CDR3 is 16 residues. In nucleotides, the CDR3 is TGTGCCAGCAGCATTTTGGGGACAGAAAACACAGATACGCAGTATTTT. Its protein is CASSILGTENTDTQYF.

Of note for this clone: Germline and junction disagree at one end, which may indicate a read error. This CDR3 reads CASSLKSGSAHF. CDR3 coding DNA: TGTGCCAGCAGTTTGAAGAGTGGCAGCGCCCACTTC. The rearrangement links TRBV27 to TRBJ2-7; D is unresolved. The CDR3 is 12 amino acids. Germline values: CDR1 MNHEY, CDR2 SMNVEV (reference sequence).

The V call is TRBV4-1, the J call TRBJ1-5; TRBD1 agrees at 9 bases. J was trimmed by 4 bases and V by 6 bases; bases with no gene match: 4. Germline V gene data show CDR1 as MGHRA and CDR2 as YSYEKL. The CDR3 runs to 14 residues. The CDR3 nucleotides read TGCGCCAGCAGAGCGACAGGGGGGAATCAGCCCCAGCATTTT. Its protein product is CASRATGGNQPQHF.

Notes on this clone: The junction departs from the called germline gene at one end, perhaps through a read error. The rearrangement links TRBV7-7 to TRBJ2-7; TRBD1 aligns across 9 bases. The V gene's germline CDR1 is SSHAT and CDR2 FNYEAQ (reference sequence). CDR3 size: 15 residues. CDR3 region: CASSTGPGQGSPQYF. CDR3 bases: TGTGCTAGCAGCACGGGACCGGGACAGGGAAGTCCGCAGTACTTC.

The chain joins TRBV4-1 to TRBJ1-4; D is possibly TRBD1 (5 bases). The CDR3 consists of 17 residues. The V end was cut by 4 bases, the J end by 0 bases, with 15 bases between. Germline V gene data show CDR1 as MGHRA and CDR2 as YSYEKL. CDR3 in amino acids: CASSRLAGGATNEKLFF. CDR3 nucleotide sequence: TGCGCCAGCAGCCGACTAGCTGGGGGAGCAACTAATGAAAAACTGTTTTTT.

The chain couples TRBV5-8 to TRBJ1-5; no reliable D call. The CDR3 is made up of 14 amino acids. Trimming shortened V by 5 bases and J by 4 bases, and 13 bases separated the two germline ends. CDR1 and CDR2 (germline): SGHTS, YDEGEE. The CDR3 sequence: CASSLDSANQPQHF. Written as DNA, the CDR3 is TGTGCCAGCAGTCTTGATAGTGCTAATCAGCCCCAGCATTTT.

This clone appeared once. This chain links TRBV7-7 with TRBJ2-7; 8 bases are shared with TRBD1. The CDR3 contains 15 residues. Germline CDR1 reads SSHAT; CDR2 reads FNYEAQ (reference sequence). The trim removed 5 bases at V and 5 bases at J, leaving 11 bases unmatched. CDR3 protein: CASSPGTGLSDEQYF. In nucleotides, the CDR3 is TGTGCCAGCAGCCCAGGGACAGGTCTTTCAGACGAGCAGTACTTC.

This clone has more than one count but fewer than ten. The rearrangement joins TRBV2 to TRBJ2-2, with D possibly being TRBD1 (5 bases). The V end was cut by 7 bases, the J end by 6 bases, with 12 bases between. The CDR3 has 13 amino acids. CDR1 SNHLY and CDR2 FYNNEI come from the germline V gene. This CDR3 is CASNGRVPGELFF. Written as DNA, the CDR3 is TGTGCCAGCAATGGCAGGGTCCCCGGGGAGCTGTTTTTT.

The chain combines TRBV19 with TRBJ1-1; D gene unclear. The CDR3 runs 13 residues. V lost 3 bases and J lost 5, with 10 bases in between. Germline V gene lookup returns CDR1 LNHDA and CDR2 SQIVND (reference sequence). Here the CDR3 DNA reads TGTGCCAGTAGTATCGTTACGGGGACTGAAGCTTTCTTT. This sequence encodes CASSIVTGTEAFF.

This chain uses TRBV6-4 with TRBJ2-3, with 10 nucleotides matching TRBD2. Germline V lookup: CDR1 MRHNA, CDR2 SNTAGT. J lost 4 bases, V lost 4 bases, and 5 bases had no gene match. CDR3 length equals 15 residues. The CDR3 reads CASSGEAGGPDTQYF. Written as DNA, the CDR3 is TGTGCCAGCAGTGGAGAAGCGGGGGGGCCAGATACGCAGTATTTT.

The sample holds one count of this clone. The rearrangement joins TRBV19 to TRBJ2-7, with TRBD1 matching 9 bases. CDR1 and CDR2 from the germline V gene are LNHDA and SQIVND (reference sequence). This CDR3 comprises 14 residues. V shed 4 bases, J shed 1 base, and the junction held 2 bases outside the gene matches. The CDR3 loop is CASSTGQGSYEQYF. CDR3 in DNA: TGTGCCAGTAGTACGGGACAGGGTTCCTACGAGCAGTACTTC.

This chain connects TRBV5-1 to TRBJ1-2; tentative D call: TRBD1 (5 bases). Germline V CDR1 and CDR2: SGHRS, YFSETQ. This CDR3 region has 15 residues. V lost 4 bases and J lost 1, with 14 bases in between. The CDR3: CASSPRGGGNYGYTF. CDR3 coding DNA: TGCGCCAGCAGCCCCCGAGGCGGGGGTAACTATGGCTACACCTTC.